The 5 T cell receptor beta chains below all came from one sample that was sequenced in a study of blood T cell repertoires in COVID-19. Sequencing used immunoSEQ multiplex PCR; TCRdb keeps in-frame clones, though not all of them. The sample contains about 170,000 clones, about 87% of which appear only once. Sequencing was performed on peripheral blood. These receptors were taken from a young man with active or convalescent COVID-19.

V usage is TRBV7-9 and J usage is TRBJ2-5; 11 nucleotides agree with TRBD2. This CDR3 region has 16 residues. Germline V gene data show CDR1 as SEHNR and CDR2 as FQNEAQ (reference sequence). Trimming at V came to 5 bases and at J to 5 bases, leaving 10 bases not matched to a gene. CDR3 nucleotides: TGTGCCAGCAGCCCTCCCCCGGGACTAGCGGCTGAGACCCAGTACTTC. This gives the protein CASSPPPGLAAETQYF.

The rearrangement uses TRBV7-3 and TRBJ2-2, with D unresolved. V gave up 3 bases and J gave up 4 bases, with 9 bases separating them. Germline V lookup: CDR1 SGHTA, CDR2 FQGTGA. This CDR3 contains 14 residues. CDR3 in DNA: TGTGCCAGCAGCTTTTTCTCCAGCACCGGGGAGCTGTTTTTT. It is translated as CASSFFSSTGELFF.

The CDR3 DNA reads TGTGCCAGCAGTTACGAGGCGGAATACTACGAGCAGTACTTC. This sequence encodes CASSYEAEYYEQYF. J is TRBJ2-7 and V is TRBV6-2 or TRBV6-3; no definite D call. V dropped 2 bases and J dropped 3 bases, with 11 bases sitting between them. The germline gives CDR1 MNHEY, CDR2 SVGEGT. The CDR3 runs 14 residues.

This chain links TRBV11-2 with TRBJ2-3; D may be TRBD2 (5 bases). The CDR3 contains 17 residues. Germline V gene lookup returns CDR1 SGHAT and CDR2 FQNNGV. The germline V and J ends were trimmed by 1 base and 2 bases, with 16 bases remaining between them. In nucleotides, the CDR3 is TGTGCCAGCAGCTTAGTAGCGCCAACCGTCCCCACAGATACGCAGTATTTT. Translated, it gives CASSLVAPTVPTDTQYF.

V gene TRBV28 combines with J gene TRBJ2-3, with D tentatively TRBD1 (6 bases). The V gene's germline CDR1 is MDHEN and CDR2 SYDVKM. The CDR3 sequence is 15 residues long. V lost 3 bases and J 0 bases, leaving 10 bases between the germline ends. In DNA, the CDR3 is TGTGCCAGCAGTTTTCAGGGGATTAGCACAGATACGCAGTATTTT. Its translation is CASSFQGISTDTQYF.